This T cell receptor beta chain was recovered during a study of cytomegalovirus exposure and HLA in healthy donors. Background on the study: As released early, the data held about 85 million unique TCRs from HLA-typed donors. Study results and limitations: CMV serostatus alone was available as immune exposure information. Later on, an analysis tied 18,000 or so TCR beta sequences to HLA alleles at 0.05 false discovery rate.

Researchers ran the PCR with 60 Vbeta and 13 Jbeta primers. Here immunoSEQ multiplex PCR was the method, and the copy in TCRdb shows in-frame clones only, minus some. The table includes about 140,000 clones, about three quarters detected once. The CDR3 sequence is 15 residues long. J was trimmed by 3 bases and V by 0 bases; bases with no gene match: 4. Germline CDR1 reads LGHNA; CDR2 reads YSLEER. This clone has only one observation. Its antigen remains unidentified. What was sequenced was PBMCs. The V call is TRBV4-3, the J call TRBJ1-2; 7 bases match TRBD1. The receptor comes from a man in his forties or fifties in good health and CMV-seronegative. CDR3 DNA: TGCGCCAGCAGCCAAGACGGAGGGGGCTACTATGGCTACACCTTC. Amino acids: CASSQDGGGYYGYTF.